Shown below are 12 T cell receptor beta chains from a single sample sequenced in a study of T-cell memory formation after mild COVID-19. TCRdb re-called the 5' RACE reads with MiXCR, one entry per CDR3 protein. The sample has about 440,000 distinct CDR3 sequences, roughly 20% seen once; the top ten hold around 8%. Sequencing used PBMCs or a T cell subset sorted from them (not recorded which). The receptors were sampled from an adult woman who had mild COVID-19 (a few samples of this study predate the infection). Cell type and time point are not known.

CDR3 in amino acids: CASSLGGDRGPQPQHF. The CDR3 coding sequence is TGTGCCAGCAGTTTGGGTGGGGACAGAGGTCCTCAGCCCCAGCATTTT. The chain is built from TRBV12-3 or TRBV12-4 and TRBJ1-5, with 7 nucleotides matching TRBD1. J lost 6 bases, V lost 3 bases, and 11 bases had no gene match. The CDR3 extends over 16 amino acids.

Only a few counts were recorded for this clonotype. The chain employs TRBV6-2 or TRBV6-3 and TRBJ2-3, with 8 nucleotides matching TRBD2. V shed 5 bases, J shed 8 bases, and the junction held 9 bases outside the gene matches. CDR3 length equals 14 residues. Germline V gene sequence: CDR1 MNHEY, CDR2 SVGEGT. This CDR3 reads CASSNGRAPGTQYF. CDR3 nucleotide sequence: TGTGCCAGCAGTAACGGGAGGGCCCCGGGTACGCAGTATTTT.

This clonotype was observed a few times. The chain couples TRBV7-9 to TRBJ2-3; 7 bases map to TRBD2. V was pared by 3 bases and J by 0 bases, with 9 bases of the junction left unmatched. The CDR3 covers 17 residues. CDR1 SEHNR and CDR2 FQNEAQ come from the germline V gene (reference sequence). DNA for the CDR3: TGTGCCAGCAGCTTTCGCCGGCTAGCGGTCAGCACAGATACGCAGTATTTT. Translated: CASSFRRLAVSTDTQYF.

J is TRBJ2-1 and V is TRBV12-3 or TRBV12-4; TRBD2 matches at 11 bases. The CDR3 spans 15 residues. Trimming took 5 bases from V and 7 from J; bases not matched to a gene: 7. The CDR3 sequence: CASSPLAGGGNEQFF. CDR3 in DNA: TGTGCCAGCAGTCCTCTAGCGGGGGGAGGTAATGAGCAGTTCTTC.

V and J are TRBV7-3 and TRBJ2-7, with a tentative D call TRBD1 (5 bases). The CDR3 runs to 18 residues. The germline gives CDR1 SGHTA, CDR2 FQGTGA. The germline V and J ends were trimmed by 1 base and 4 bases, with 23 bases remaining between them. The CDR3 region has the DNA TGTGCCAGCAGCTTAAGGTCACCAGGGCCTGAGACCCTATACGAGCAGTACTTC. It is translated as CASSLRSPGPETLYEQYF.

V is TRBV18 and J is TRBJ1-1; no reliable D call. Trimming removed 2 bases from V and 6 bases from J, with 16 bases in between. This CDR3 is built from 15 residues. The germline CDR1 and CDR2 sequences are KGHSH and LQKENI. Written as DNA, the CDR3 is TGTGCCAGCTCACCAAGCCCCCCTGAGGGCTCTGAAGCTTTCTTT. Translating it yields CASSPSPPEGSEAFF.

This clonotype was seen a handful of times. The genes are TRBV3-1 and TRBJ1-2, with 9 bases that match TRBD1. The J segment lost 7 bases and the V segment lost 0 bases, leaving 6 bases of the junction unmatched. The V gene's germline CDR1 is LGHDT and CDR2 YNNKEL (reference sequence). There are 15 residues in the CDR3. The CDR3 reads CASSQDPQGAGGYTF. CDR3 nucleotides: TGTGCCAGCAGCCAAGATCCACAGGGGGCAGGTGGCTACACCTTC.

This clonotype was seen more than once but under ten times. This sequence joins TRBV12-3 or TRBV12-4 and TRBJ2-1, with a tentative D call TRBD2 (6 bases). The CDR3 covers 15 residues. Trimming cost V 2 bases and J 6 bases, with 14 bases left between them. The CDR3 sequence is CASSLLADIGNEQFF. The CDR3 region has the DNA TGTGCCAGCAGTTTATTAGCGGACATTGGCAATGAGCAGTTCTTC.

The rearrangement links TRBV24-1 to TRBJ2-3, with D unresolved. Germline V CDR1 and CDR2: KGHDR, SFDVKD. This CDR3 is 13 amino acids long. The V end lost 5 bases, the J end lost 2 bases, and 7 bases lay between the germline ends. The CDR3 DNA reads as TGTGCCACCAGTGGCCCCCACACAGATACGCAGTATTTT. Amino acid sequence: CATSGPHTDTQYF.

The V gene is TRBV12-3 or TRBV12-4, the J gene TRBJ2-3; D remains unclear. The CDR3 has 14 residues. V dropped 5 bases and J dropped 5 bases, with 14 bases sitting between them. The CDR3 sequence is CASSPRYSRDTQYF. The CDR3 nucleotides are TGTGCCAGCAGTCCCAGGTACTCACGAGATACGCAGTATTTT.

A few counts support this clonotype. The CDR3 DNA is TGCAGTGCTCGTCTTAGGGGGACTAGCGGGACACGTGCGCAGTATTTT. Translating gives CSARLRGTSGTRAQYF. This rearrangement joins TRBV20-1 to TRBJ2-3, with 13 bases identical to TRBD2. CDR1 and CDR2 (germline): DFQATT, SNEGSKA (reference sequence). This CDR3 has 16 residues. V lost 5 bases to trimming and J lost 10 bases; unmatched junction nucleotides: 15.

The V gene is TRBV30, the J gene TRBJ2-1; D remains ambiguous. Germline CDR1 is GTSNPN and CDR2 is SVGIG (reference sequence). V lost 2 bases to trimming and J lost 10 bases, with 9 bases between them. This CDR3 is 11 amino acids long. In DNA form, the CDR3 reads TGTGCCTGGAGTACCTCAAGGGAGCAGTTCTTC. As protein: CAWSTSREQFF.